This T cell receptor beta chain was identified in a study of T cell repertoires in cytomegalovirus infection (dated by TCRdb to the late 2010s). With regard to the full study: The peptide stimulations were aimed at well-studied HLA-B-restricted epitopes as well as recently identified HLA-C-restricted CMV epitopes, whose presentation resists viral immunomodulation. Because public TCR beta signatures pointed to carriage of CMV infection together with the matching HLA type, the HLA type of each donor mattered for the analysis.

Remarks on this clonotype: Its antigen target is currently unknown. Per-base qualities were not stored, and no clone one base away is much larger.

What the treatment or condition label conveys for this sample: in vitro stimulation with specific CMV peptide epitopes to enrich CMV-specific T cells. The CDR3 spans 16 residues, from the cysteine through the phenylalanine. The kept DNA is CDR3 alone, 48 bases in frame from the first base. V trim: 3 bases; J trim: 1 base; unmatched bases: 4. CDR1 and CDR2 are drawn from the germline V gene: SGHDN, FVKESK. Sequencing was performed on an Illumina HiSeq 1500. TCRdb itself trimmed the public reads at Q25 with fastp, ran MiXCR and retained productive beta chains. For every CDR3 protein sequence, its rows merge into one entry that carries the most common genes and DNA. Within this sample are roughly 800,000 distinct CDR3 sequences, with just under 30% of them counted one time only. About an eighth of the sample comes from the top ten. Broad study findings and their caveats: The ex vivo response was dominated by HLA-C-restricted CMV-specific TCR beta clonotypes, which also provided the single most frequent clonotype in two of eight donors. In both this cohort and an independent approximately 370-donor cohort, the cumulative frequency of public TCR beta family members distinguished carriers of CMV infection plus the relevant HLA type.

The sample was cultured CD8+ T cells from PBMCs, taken from culture after CMV antigen stimulation. Recombination joined TRBV14 with TRBJ2-1, with TRBD2 identical over 9 junction bases. The sequence came from a human donor in good health (CMV status not recorded). Some clones in this sample may be carry-over from other donors' samples. The CDR3 protein sequence reads: CASSHPLAGSYNEQFF. The bases read TGTGCCAGCAGCCATCCCCTAGCGGGGTCCTACAATGAGCAGTTCTTC.